The 22 T cell receptor beta chains listed next were all sequenced from one sample in a study of CD8 T cells in Susac syndrome. RNA, at about 0.45 to 1 ug, was reverse transcribed with random hexamers. Via MiXCR, TCRdb re-called the immunoSEQ multiplex PCR reads, giving one row per CDR3 protein. The sample includes roughly 130,000 distinct CDR3 sequences, approximately 94% of them seen just once. Sequenced input: CD4+ T cells from PBMCs. These receptor sequences come from a human donor with multiple sclerosis.

This chain connects TRBV6-2 or TRBV6-3 to TRBJ2-2; D might be TRBD2 (6 bases). The CDR3 is made up of 15 amino acids. Per germline, CDR1 MNHEY and CDR2 SVGEGT. V lost 6 bases and J lost 5, with 16 bases in between. Here the CDR3 DNA reads TGTGCCAGCAGGCCCACTGGGGGGAAGACCGGGGAGCTGTTTTTT. As protein: CASRPTGGKTGELFF.

The chain is built from TRBV6-5 and TRBJ1-2; possible D gene TRBD1, 5 bases. The CDR3 loop spans 18 amino acids. Trimming took 2 bases from V and 2 from J, leaving 21 bases between them. Germline V gene lookup returns CDR1 MNHEY and CDR2 SVGAGI. The CDR3 DNA reads as TGTGCCAGCAGTTACGGCCGTAAAGGGTCGACAGTGAACTATGGCTACACCTTC. Amino acids: CASSYGRKGSTVNYGYTF.

V is TRBV30 and J is TRBJ1-1, with D unresolved. V dropped 3 bases and J dropped 10 bases, with 12 bases sitting between them. CDR1 is GTSNPN, CDR2 SVGIG, per germline (reference sequence). The CDR3 consists of 11 residues. The CDR3 here is CAWRGGWSAFF. CDR3 in DNA: TGTGCCTGGAGGGGTGGGTGGTCAGCTTTCTTT.

The chain couples TRBV3-1 to TRBJ2-3; either TRBD1 or TRBD2 may supply D (5 bases each). The V and J ends lost 3 bases and 4 bases respectively, with 11 bases between them. CDR3 length: 14 amino acids. CDR1 LGHDT and CDR2 YNNKEL come from the germline V gene (reference sequence). In DNA, the CDR3 is TGTGCCAGCAGCCACCGGGACCCGGCAGATACGCAGTATTTT. It is translated as CASSHRDPADTQYF.

This clonotype was seen only once. This rearrangement joins TRBV3-1 to TRBJ2-3; no clear D gene. V was trimmed by 1 base and J by 2 bases, leaving 10 bases between them. Germline CDR1 is LGHDT and CDR2 is YNNKEL (reference sequence). The CDR3 is 15 residues long. This CDR3 reads CASSQAVLSTDTQYF. The CDR3 bases are TGTGCCAGCAGCCAAGCGGTACTTTCCACAGATACGCAGTATTTT.

Here the CDR3 DNA reads TGTGCCAGCTCACGGCGGGGACAGCTCTCTGGAAACACCATATATTTT. Its protein product is CASSRRGQLSGNTIYF. This chain connects TRBV7-2 to TRBJ1-3; 7 bases are shared with TRBD1. The V gene's germline CDR1 is SGHTA and CDR2 FQGNSA. This CDR3 contains 16 residues. The trim removed 8 bases at V and 0 bases at J, leaving 10 bases unmatched.

CDR3 sequence reads: CASTAVPEETQYF. DNA of the CDR3: TGTGCCAGCACGGCCGTTCCGGAAGAGACCCAGTACTTC. The V call is TRBV5-4, the J call TRBJ2-5; no firm D call. Germline-derived CDR1 and CDR2 are SGHNT and YYREEE (reference sequence). CDR3 length equals 13 residues. The V and J ends lost 6 bases and 3 bases respectively, with 12 bases between them.

This chain joins TRBV29-1 and TRBJ1-1, with 7 bases lining up with TRBD1. The V gene end was trimmed by 0 bases and the J gene end by 10 bases; junction bases not matched to a gene: 8. The germline CDR1 and CDR2 sequences are SQVTM and ANQGSEA. The CDR3 contains 13 residues. The CDR3 DNA reads as TGCAGCGTTGAAGATCGGGACAGAGGCTCAGCTTTCTTT. The encoded protein is CSVEDRDRGSAFF.

The chain has TRBV12-3 or TRBV12-4 and TRBJ1-1, with unresolved D. The CDR3 is 12 amino acids. Trimming shortened V by 3 bases and J by 6 bases, and 8 bases separated the two germline ends. This chain's CDR3 is CASSFRIAEAFF. CDR3 coding DNA: TGTGCCAGCAGTTTTCGCATCGCTGAAGCTTTCTTT.

This chain links TRBV30 with TRBJ1-1, with D uncertain. The length of the CDR3 is 13 residues. Germline values: CDR1 GTSNPN, CDR2 SVGIG (reference sequence). Trimming stripped 0 bases from V and 4 bases from J, with 9 bases between. In nucleotides, the CDR3 is TGTGCCTGGAGTGTAAAAGGTAGCACTGAAGCTTTCTTT. This gives the protein CAWSVKGSTEAFF.

The genes are TRBV7-2 and TRBJ1-1, with D possibly TRBD1 on 6 matching bases. V lost 5 bases, J lost 0 bases, and 10 bases lay in between. The CDR3 extends over 14 amino acids. CDR1 is SGHTA, CDR2 FQGNSA, per germline. The CDR3 bases are TGTGCCAGCAGCGGAGGGACATTGAACACTGAAGCTTTCTTT. Its translation: CASSGGTLNTEAFF.

CDR3 amino acids: CASSQDQGVQYF. The CDR3 bases are TGTGCCAGCAGCCAAGATCAGGGTGTGCAGTACTTC. The chain combines TRBV3-1 with TRBJ2-7, with D perhaps TRBD1 (5 bases). This CDR3 is built from 12 residues. The V gene lost 0 bases and the J gene lost 9 bases, with 9 bases spanning the gap. CDR1 and CDR2 (germline): LGHDT, YNNKEL (reference sequence).

The CDR3 nucleotides are TGTGCCAGCATGTCCGGGACTAGCGGGGGAAAGACCCAGTACTTC. It encodes CASMSGTSGGKTQYF. V is TRBV3-1 and J is TRBJ2-5; 14 bases agree with TRBD2. In germline, CDR1 is LGHDT, CDR2 YNNKEL (reference sequence). V lost 7 bases and J lost 6; bases outside the gene matches: 7. The CDR3 totals 15 residues.

The CDR3 protein is CASSLSEETQYF. The DNA for the CDR3 is TGTGCCAGCAGTTTATCCGAAGAGACCCAGTACTTC. J is TRBJ2-5 and V is TRBV12-3 or TRBV12-4, with D uncertain. V was shortened by 2 bases and J by 3 bases, with 4 bases between the two germline ends. The CDR3 length is 12 residues.

The V call is TRBV18, the J call TRBJ2-4; D is ambiguous. CDR1 is KGHSH and CDR2 is LQKENI in the germline V gene. This CDR3 spans 14 amino acids. V was shortened by 6 bases and J by 1 base, with 10 bases between the two germline ends. The CDR3: CASSHDGAKNIQYF. CDR3 DNA sequence: TGTGCCAGCTCGCACGATGGGGCCAAAAACATTCAGTACTTC.

The chain uses TRBV6-5 and TRBJ2-7, with 7 bases identical to TRBD1. V lost 2 bases, J lost 3 bases, and 7 bases stayed unmatched. CDR1 is MNHEY, CDR2 SVGAGI, per germline. This CDR3 is built from 15 residues. In nucleotides, the CDR3 is TGTGCCAGCAGTTACCAAGGGGGCAGAAGCTACGAGCAGTACTTC. It codes for CASSYQGGRSYEQYF.

The rearrangement links TRBV6-5 to TRBJ1-2, with D possibly being TRBD1 (6 bases). The CDR3 loop spans 16 amino acids. CDR1 MNHEY and CDR2 SVGAGI come from the germline V gene. Deletions cut 2 bases from V and 2 bases from J, with 15 bases between. Here the CDR3 reads CASSYAAGTSNYGYTF. The CDR3 DNA is TGTGCCAGCAGTTACGCAGCAGGGACATCAAACTATGGCTACACCTTC.

The rearrangement uses TRBV7-9 and TRBJ2-1, with D unresolved. V lost 2 bases, J lost 6 bases, and 5 bases lay in between. The CDR3 loop spans 12 amino acids. In germline, CDR1 is SEHNR, CDR2 FQNEAQ (reference sequence). In nucleotides, the CDR3 is TGTGCCAGCAGCTTACCCCTCAATGAGCAGTTCTTC. Amino acid sequence: CASSLPLNEQFF.

The rearrangement joins TRBV19 to TRBJ1-1; 8 nucleotides match TRBD1. V trimming: 5 bases; J trimming: 2 bases; junction bases outside the gene matches: 10. In germline, CDR1 is LNHDA, CDR2 SQIVND (reference sequence). The CDR3 contains 16 residues. CDR3 protein: CASSPRDRISNTEAFF. CDR3 DNA sequence: TGTGCCAGTAGTCCCCGGGACAGGATTTCAAACACTGAAGCTTTCTTT.

In its sample, this clonotype was seen once. The rearrangement uses TRBV12-3 or TRBV12-4 and TRBJ1-2; D gene unclear. The V gene lost 5 bases and the J gene lost 8 bases, with 12 bases spanning the gap. This CDR3 has 12 residues. CDR3 coding DNA: TGTGCCAGCAGTCCCGTCGACGGGGGCTACACCTTC. Protein sequence: CASSPVDGGYTF.

This chain links TRBV30 with TRBJ1-5; TRBD1 is a possible D gene (5 bases). Germline CDR1 and CDR2: GTSNPN and SVGIG (reference sequence). V lost 1 base, J lost 1 base, and 8 bases lay in between. The CDR3 is made up of 14 amino acids. CDR3 in DNA: TGTGCCTGGAGTGAGGCAGGGAGCAATCAGCCCCAGCATTTT. Translation: CAWSEAGSNQPQHF.

The V call is TRBV4-2, the J call TRBJ2-5; tentative D call: TRBD1 (5 bases). This CDR3 contains 14 residues. Germline V gives CDR1 LGHNA, CDR2 YNFKEQ. Trimming stripped 0 bases from V and 2 bases from J, with 7 bases between. The DNA of the CDR3 is TGTGCCAGCAGCCAAGACAGGGCACAAGAGACCCAGTACTTC. Translation: CASSQDRAQETQYF.